A single sample is the source of the 29 T cell receptor beta chains below, sequenced in a study of identical twins. TCRdb analysed the 5' RACE reads with MiXCR anew, one entry per CDR3 protein. The data contain approximately 670,000 distinct CDR3 sequences, roughly 6% of them singletons. Specimen: naive T cells sorted from blood. These receptors were collected from a man aged 18 to 29 in good health.

This clonotype was observed a handful of times. The chain uses TRBV7-9 and TRBJ2-1; no definite D call. CDR3 length: 15 residues. Germline values: CDR1 SEHNR, CDR2 FQNEAQ (reference sequence). V lost 5 bases, J lost 4 bases, and 15 bases lay in between. The CDR3 DNA follows: TGTGCCAGCAGCCCTCTGAACTACCTATACAATGAGCAGTTCTTC. This encodes CASSPLNYLYNEQFF.

This clonotype has a handful of counts. V usage is TRBV20-1 and J usage is TRBJ2-5; TRBD1 matches 9 bases. The CDR3 contains 15 residues. The V and J ends lost 6 bases and 5 bases, in that order; junction bases with no gene match: 13. The germline CDR1 and CDR2 sequences are DFQATT and SNEGSKA (reference sequence). The CDR3 loop reads CSARPQGALLETQYF. In DNA, the CDR3 is TGCAGTGCGAGGCCACAGGGGGCGCTATTGGAGACCCAGTACTTC.

This sequence joins TRBV28 and TRBJ2-2; no clear D. Deletions cut 5 bases from V and 0 bases from J, with 19 bases between. The CDR3 sequence is 18 residues long. Germline V gives CDR1 MDHEN, CDR2 SYDVKM. This CDR3 is CASSPNPLIYPNTGELFF. Here the CDR3 DNA reads TGTGCCAGCAGTCCCAACCCACTCATATACCCGAACACCGGGGAGCTGTTTTTT.

This clonotype was counted many times. The chain uses TRBV29-1 and TRBJ2-7; the D gene is possibly TRBD2 (5 bases). This CDR3 comprises 12 residues. V lost 4 bases, J lost 2 bases, and 9 bases lay in between. Germline V CDR1 and CDR2: SQVTM, ANQGSEA. The CDR3 loop reads CSVGGRAYEQYF. For the CDR3, the DNA is TGCAGCGTTGGAGGGCGAGCCTACGAGCAGTACTTC.

J is TRBJ2-7 and V is TRBV29-1; the D is unclear. Trimming removed 2 bases from V and 0 bases from J, with 2 bases in between. Germline V CDR1 and CDR2: SQVTM, ANQGSEA. The CDR3 runs to 11 residues. The CDR3 DNA reads as TGCAGCGTTGAAAGCTCCTACGAGCAGTACTTC. This gives the protein CSVESSYEQYF.

The chain carries TRBV10-3 and TRBJ2-1; 9 positions match TRBD1. CDR1 and CDR2 from the germline V gene are ENHRY and SYGVKD. Trimming cost V 6 bases and J 3 bases; bases outside gene matches: 9. This CDR3 contains 16 residues. The CDR3 sequence: CAISPSDRGIYNEQFF. CDR3 DNA sequence: TGTGCCATCAGCCCCTCGGACAGGGGAATCTACAATGAGCAGTTCTTC.

This clonotype was recorded at least ten times. V and J are TRBV19 and TRBJ2-1; no definite D call. Trimming left V 3 bases short and J 4 bases short, with 7 bases between. The CDR3 length is 13 residues. From germline, CDR1 is LNHDA and CDR2 SQIVND (reference sequence). This CDR3 reads CASSMTPYNEQFF. CDR3 nucleotide sequence: TGTGCCAGTAGTATGACGCCATACAATGAGCAGTTCTTC.

This clonotype came up many times. The chain recombines TRBV20-1 with TRBJ2-3; 8 bases match TRBD2. Germline V gene sequence: CDR1 DFQATT, CDR2 SNEGSKA (reference sequence). Trimming took 2 bases from V and 6 from J; bases not matched to a gene: 7. The CDR3 covers 14 residues. The CDR3 bases are TGCAGTGCTAGACTAGCGGGCCATCCGGATACGCAGTATTTT. Translation gives CSARLAGHPDTQYF.

The gene calls are TRBV2 and TRBJ2-5; 11 bases align to TRBD2. With 3 bases clipped from V and 1 base from J, the junction kept 4 bases outside the gene matches. The CDR3 contains 16 residues. Germline values: CDR1 SNHLY, CDR2 FYNNEI. CDR3 loop: CASSEWTSGFQETQYF. CDR3 DNA sequence: TGTGCCAGCAGTGAGTGGACTAGCGGGTTCCAAGAGACCCAGTACTTC.

Concerning this clonotype: An end of the junction does not agree with germline; a read error may underlie this. The V and J genes are TRBV12-3 or TRBV12-4 and TRBJ1-5, with D perhaps matching TRBD1 (6 bases). The CDR3 length is 15 residues. CDR3 nucleotide sequence: TGTGCCAACAGTTTAATCGGACAGAAGAATCAGCCCCAGCATTTT. Translating gives CANSLIGQKNQPQHF.

This clonotype was recorded at least ten times. This chain joins TRBV12-3 or TRBV12-4 and TRBJ1-5; D ambiguous. There are 14 residues in the CDR3. V was cut by 3 bases and J by 0 bases, with 6 bases left in between. CDR3 nucleotides: TGTGCCAGCAGTTTTTGGCCTAGCAATCAGCCCCAGCATTTT. This codes for CASSFWPSNQPQHF.

This clonotype showed up many times. The chain has TRBV20-1 and TRBJ2-7; 10 positions match TRBD2. This CDR3 comprises 14 residues. V lost 2 bases to trimming and J lost 6 bases; unmatched junction nucleotides: 7. Germline V CDR1 and CDR2: DFQATT, SNEGSKA (reference sequence). CDR3 loop: CSARLAGDSGEQYV. The CDR3 DNA follows: TGCAGTGCTAGACTAGCGGGAGACTCAGGCGAGCAGTACGTC.

Here the CDR3 reads CASSLLVQGQAHEQYF. In DNA form, the CDR3 reads TGTGCCAGCTCGCTCCTGGTTCAGGGGCAGGCCCACGAGCAGTACTTC. The V gene is TRBV18, the J gene TRBJ2-7; D is perhaps TRBD1 (6 bases). The germline CDR1 and CDR2 sequences are KGHSH and LQKENI. The CDR3 consists of 16 residues. Trimming pared 6 bases from V and 5 bases from J, leaving 23 bases between.

The rearrangement joins TRBV6-2 or TRBV6-3 to TRBJ2-2; 7 bases fit TRBD1. The CDR3 covers 14 residues. CDR1 MNHEY and CDR2 SVGEGT come from the germline V gene. V lost 5 bases and J lost 7; bases outside the gene matches: 7. Here the CDR3 DNA reads TGTGCCAGCAGTCTAACACAGGGGATCGGGGAGCTGTTTTTT. Translating it yields CASSLTQGIGELFF.

This clonotype was counted between two and nine times. V gene TRBV19 combines with J gene TRBJ2-2; 7 bases are shared with TRBD2. Trimming cost V 4 bases and J 6 bases; bases outside gene matches: 8. The CDR3 length is 15 residues. CDR1 LNHDA and CDR2 SQIVND come from the germline V gene (reference sequence). CDR3 in DNA: TGTGCCAGTAGTACGCAGCGGGAAAGGGCCGGGGAGCTGTTTTTT. Translated: CASSTQRERAGELFF.

There are many counts of this clonotype. The chain carries TRBV19 and TRBJ2-1; D unclear. This CDR3 spans 13 amino acids. The V and J ends lost 6 bases and 8 bases respectively, with 14 bases between them. The germline V gene encodes CDR1 LNHDA and CDR2 SQIVND (reference sequence). The CDR3 DNA follows: TGTGCCAGTAGCCCCACGTTATGGGATGAGCAGTTCTTC. Amino acids: CASSPTLWDEQFF. Supplemented by reference TRBV19 and TRBJ2-1, the full variable domain reads DGGITQSPKYLFRKEGQNVTLSCEQNLNHDAMYWYRQDPGQGLRLIYYSQIVNDFQKGDIAEGYSVSREKKESFPLTVTSAQKNPTAFYLCASSPTLWDEQFFGPGTRLTVL.

The table lists this clonotype with many counts. This sequence joins TRBV29-1 and TRBJ2-5; possibly TRBD1 for D (7 bases). The CDR3 sequence is 13 residues long. Trimming stripped 3 bases from V and 4 bases from J, with 12 bases between. Germline V gene lookup returns CDR1 SQVTM and CDR2 ANQGSEA. The CDR3 coding sequence is TGCAGCGTTGAGGACAGGCGGGGAGAGACCCAGTACTTC. Translated: CSVEDRRGETQYF.

This clonotype has at least ten counts. This chain links TRBV6-1 with TRBJ1-2; no clear D gene. Germline V gives CDR1 MNHNS, CDR2 SASEGT. The CDR3 has 15 residues. Between the trimmed V and J ends, which lost 8 bases and 2 bases, there was a span of 18 bases. CDR3 sequence (DNA): TGTGCCAGCGCCTCGGGAGCAGCCTTCAACTATGGCTACACCTTC. Translation gives CASASGAAFNYGYTF.

The genes are TRBV11-3 and TRBJ2-1; 11 nucleotides agree with TRBD2. V was clipped by 5 bases and J by 9 bases; unmatched bases: 12. The germline V gene has CDR1 SGHNT and CDR2 YENEEA. This CDR3 spans 16 amino acids. This CDR3 reads CASSTSGSEGGGEQFF. As DNA, the CDR3 is TGTGCCAGCAGCACTAGCGGGAGTGAAGGGGGGGGTGAGCAGTTCTTC.

This clonotype was picked up many times. The chain couples TRBV4-2 to TRBJ2-3, with D perhaps being TRBD1 or TRBD2 (5 bases each). V lost 0 bases, J lost 5 bases, and 18 bases lay in between. The germline gives CDR1 LGHNA, CDR2 YNFKEQ. The CDR3 length is 17 residues. The CDR3 coding sequence is TGTGCCAGCAGCCAAGAGGCGTTCAACCAGAGGGGAGATACGCAGTATTTT. Amino acid sequence: CASSQEAFNQRGDTQYF.

In nucleotides, the CDR3 is TGTGCCAGCAGCCCGGACAGGGAGAACCACGAGCAGTACTTC. This gives the protein CASSPDRENHEQYF. This sequence joins TRBV7-2 and TRBJ2-7; 8 nucleotides match TRBD1. Looked up from germline, CDR1 is SGHTA and CDR2 is FQGNSA. The V and J ends lost 5 bases and 5 bases, in that order; junction bases with no gene match: 8. The CDR3 totals 14 residues.

This clonotype was picked up a small number of times. The chain uses TRBV6-2 or TRBV6-3 and TRBJ2-6; TRBD1 might be the D (6 bases). Trimming shortened V by 2 bases and J by 4 bases, and 21 bases separated the two germline ends. Germline lookup yields CDR1 MNHEY and CDR2 SVGEGT. The CDR3 is 19 residues long. The CDR3 bases are TGTGCCAGCAGTTACCTGGACAGTTCCACCCAGTCAGGGGCCAACGTCCTGACTTTC. Its protein is CASSYLDSSTQSGANVLTF.

The chain's CDR3 is CASSPTSGRGGGELFF. The CDR3 DNA follows: TGTGCCAGCAGTCCAACTAGCGGGAGAGGTGGCGGGGAGCTGTTTTTT. The chain uses TRBV7-6 and TRBJ2-2; TRBD2 matches 11 bases. CDR1 is SGHVS, CDR2 FNYEAQ, per germline. The CDR3 runs to 16 residues. Losses at the gene ends were 6 bases for V and 7 bases for J; bases not matched to a gene: 10.

This clonotype was counted only a few times. The V call is TRBV7-9, the J call TRBJ2-3; D remains ambiguous. The CDR3 extends over 15 amino acids. Trimming removed 0 bases from V and 2 bases from J, with 9 bases in between. In germline, CDR1 is SEHNR, CDR2 FQNEAQ (reference sequence). CDR3 amino acids: CASSLARDVTDTQYF. The CDR3 region has the DNA TGTGCCAGCAGCTTAGCCCGCGACGTCACAGATACGCAGTATTTT.

The CDR3: CASSVREVGTEAFF. In nucleotides, the CDR3 is TGTGCCAGCAGTGTACGGGAAGTGGGGACTGAAGCTTTCTTT. V and J are TRBV2 and TRBJ1-1; D is undetermined. The V gene's germline CDR1 is SNHLY and CDR2 FYNNEI. The CDR3 covers 14 residues. V was pared by 4 bases and J by 5 bases, with 14 bases between.

This clonotype was picked up many times. This rearrangement joins TRBV19 to TRBJ2-3; TRBD2 aligns across 10 bases. The V segment lost 7 bases and the J segment 3 bases; nucleotides outside the gene matches: 4. In germline, CDR1 is LNHDA, CDR2 SQIVND (reference sequence). The CDR3 totals 14 residues. CDR3 nucleotides: TGTGCCAGTAAGAGCGGGAGGGCAACAGATACGCAGTATTTT. Translating it yields CASKSGRATDTQYF.

This clonotype was seen more than once but under ten times. This sequence joins TRBV20-1 and TRBJ2-5; D is perhaps TRBD2 (6 bases). This CDR3 is 13 amino acids long. Germline V CDR1 and CDR2: DFQATT, SNEGSKA (reference sequence). The V end was cut by 3 bases, the J end by 2 bases, with 10 bases between. The DNA for the CDR3 is TGCAGTGCTAGCGTAGCGGTTCAAGAGACCCAGTACTTC. Encoded protein: CSASVAVQETQYF.

As regards this clonotype: A much larger clonotype is one base distant, so this may be a read error. This CDR3 is missing its conserved last phenylalanine or tryptophan, likely due to a read error. The chain has TRBV27 and TRBJ2-3, with 8 bases fitting TRBD2. With 3 bases clipped from V and 2 bases from J, the junction kept 7 bases outside the gene matches. Germline V gene data show CDR1 as MNHEY and CDR2 as SMNVEV (reference sequence). This CDR3 region has 16 residues. As DNA, the CDR3 is TGTGCCAGCAGTTTCCGGACTAGCAGCCACACAGATACGCAGTATTCT. Translation: CASSFRTSSHTDTQYS.

The genes are TRBV7-7 and TRBJ2-3; perhaps TRBD1 as D (5 bases). Trimming took 5 bases from V and 3 from J, leaving 12 bases between them. The length of the CDR3 is 14 residues. Germline V CDR1 and CDR2: SSHAT, FNYEAQ (reference sequence). The CDR3 region is CASSHRPGTDTQYF. As DNA, the CDR3 is TGTGCCAGCAGCCACCGACCAGGGACAGATACGCAGTATTTT.